A selection of T cell receptor beta chains follows, all from one sample in a study of blood T cell repertoires in COVID-19. Using immunoSEQ multiplex PCR, the repertoire was profiled, and TCRdb retains in-frame clones only, with some absent. The sample has about 100,000 clones; about 85% are singletons. Sample: peripheral blood. The receptors were gathered from a human donor in a cohort sampled during active COVID-19. CDR3s include the opening cysteine and the closing phenylalanine or tryptophan. D genes are given only for firm matches. The size of a clone is reported for some rows only, either as once, few or many, or as a class for expanded clones.

.	TRBJ2-1	.	TRBV27	CASSPDRFMGQFF	TGTGCCAGCAGCCCAGACAGGTTTATGGGGCAGTTCTTC
.	TRBJ2-7	.	TRBV7-6	CASSLRVGTSRSYEQYF	TGTGCCAGCAGCTTAAGAGTAGGCACTAGCAGATCCTACGAGCAGTACTTC
.	TRBJ1-5	.	TRBV19	CASSIWGDNQPQHF	TGTGCCAGTAGTATATGGGGGGACAATCAGCCCCAGCATTTT
.	TRBJ1-1	.	TRBV7-2	CASSSRNTWYTEAFF	TGTGCCAGCAGTTCGCGGAACACGTGGTACACTGAAGCTTTCTTT
.	TRBJ1-1	few	TRBV5-1	CASRANSRTLNTEAFF	TGCGCCAGCAGAGCAAATTCCCGGACACTGAACACTGAAGCTTTCTTT
TRBD2	TRBJ2-3	.	TRBV6-1	CASSENVAGGADTQYF	TGTGCCAGCAGTGAAAATGTAGCGGGGGGGGCAGATACGCAGTATTTT
TRBD1	TRBJ1-1	.	TRBV16	CASSQSLKIWFGTEEFF	TGTGCCAGCAGCCAATCGCTAAAGATTTGGTTTGGGACAGAGGAATTCTTT
.	TRBJ2-7	.	TRBV19	CASSGWGQGLSYEQYF	TGTGCCAGTAGTGGTTGGGGACAAGGGCTTAGCTACGAGCAGTACTTC
.	TRBJ2-3	.	TRBV18	CASSPGQTTDTQYF	TGTGCCAGCTCACCCGGACAGACCACAGATACGCAGTATTTT
.	TRBJ2-7	.	TRBV7-2	CASSIEPGYEQYF	TGTGCCAGCAGCATTGAACCGGGCTACGAGCAGTACTTC
.	TRBJ1-3	.	TRBV5-1	CASREALSSGNTIYF	TGCGCCAGCAGGGAAGCGCTGAGCTCTGGAAACACCATATATTTT
.	TRBJ2-7	.	TRBV5-6	CASSLGQATYEQYF	TGTGCCAGCAGCTTGGGCCAGGCCACCTACGAGCAGTACTTC
.	TRBJ2-7	.	TRBV11-3	CASSLRGGEQYF	TGTGCCAGCAGCTTAAGGGGGGGAGAGCAGTACTTC
TRBD1	TRBJ1-2	.	TRBV11-2	CASSRDRGPGYTF	TGTGCCAGCAGCAGGGACAGGGGGCCCGGCTACACCTTC
.	TRBJ1-4	.	TRBV10-2	CASSVRGRRDEKLFF	TGCGCCAGCAGTGTACGAGGACGGCGGGATGAAAAACTGTTTTTT
TRBD1	TRBJ1-2	few	TRBV19	CASSLNRQGATHGYTF	TGTGCCAGTAGTTTAAATCGACAGGGGGCTACTCATGGCTACACCTTC
TRBD2	TRBJ2-1	once	TRBV5-1	CASSLEGLDGNEQFF	TGCGCCAGCAGCTTGGAGGGACTAGACGGCAATGAGCAGTTCTTC
.	TRBJ1-2	.	TRBV19	CASSPRTENYPPNYGYTF	TGTGCCAGTAGTCCCCGGACAGAAAACTATCCCCCTAACTATGGCTACACCTTC
TRBD2	TRBJ2-2	.	TRBV24-1	CATSGSGTNTGELFF	TGTGCCACCAGTGGTAGCGGGACGAACACCGGGGAGCTGTTTTTT
.	TRBJ2-1	.	TRBV18	CASSLQGNEQFF	TGTGCCAGCTCACTACAGGGAAACGAGCAGTTCTTC